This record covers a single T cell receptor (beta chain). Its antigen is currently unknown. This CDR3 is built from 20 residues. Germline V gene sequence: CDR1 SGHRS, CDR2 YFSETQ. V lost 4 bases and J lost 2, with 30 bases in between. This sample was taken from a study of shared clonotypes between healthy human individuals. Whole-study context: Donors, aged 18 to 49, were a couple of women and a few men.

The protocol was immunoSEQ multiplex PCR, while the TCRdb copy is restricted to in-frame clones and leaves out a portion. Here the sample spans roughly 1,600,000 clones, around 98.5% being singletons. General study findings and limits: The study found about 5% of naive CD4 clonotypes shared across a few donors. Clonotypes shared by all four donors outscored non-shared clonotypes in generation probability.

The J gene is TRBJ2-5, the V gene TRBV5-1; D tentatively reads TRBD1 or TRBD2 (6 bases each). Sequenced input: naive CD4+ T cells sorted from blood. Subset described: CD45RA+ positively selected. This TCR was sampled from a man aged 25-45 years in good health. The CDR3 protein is CASSVTRGSGAFREQETQYF. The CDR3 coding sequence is TGCGCCAGCAGCGTGACTAGGGGGTCAGGGGCGTTCAGAGAGCAAGAGACCCAGTACTTC.